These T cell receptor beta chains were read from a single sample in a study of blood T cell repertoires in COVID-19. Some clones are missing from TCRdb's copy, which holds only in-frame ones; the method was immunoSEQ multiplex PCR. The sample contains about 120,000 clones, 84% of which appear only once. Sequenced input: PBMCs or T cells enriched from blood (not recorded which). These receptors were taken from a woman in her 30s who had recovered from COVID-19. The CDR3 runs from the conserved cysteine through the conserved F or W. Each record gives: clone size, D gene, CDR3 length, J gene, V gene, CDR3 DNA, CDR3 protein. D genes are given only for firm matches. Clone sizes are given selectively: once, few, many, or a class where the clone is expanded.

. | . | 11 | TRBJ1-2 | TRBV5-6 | TGTGCCAGCAGCTTGGCACAGGGCTACACCTTC | CASSLAQGYTF
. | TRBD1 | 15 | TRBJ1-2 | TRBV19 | TGTGCCAGTAGTATGCAGGGACAGGTCCCCTATGGCTACACCTTC | CASSMQGQVPYGYTF
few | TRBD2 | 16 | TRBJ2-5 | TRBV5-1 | TGCGCCAGCAGCGGGGGGACTAGCGGGAGGGCGGAGACCCAGTACTTC | CASSGGTSGRAETQYF
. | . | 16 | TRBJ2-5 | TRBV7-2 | TGTGCCAGCAGCCCAAACTCTCCTCGACTAGTAGAGACCCAGTACTTC | CASSPNSPRLVETQYF
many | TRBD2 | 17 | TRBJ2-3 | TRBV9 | TGTGCCAGCAGTTCAATCCGATCCGGGCGGGGGGAGGATACGCAGTATTTT | CASSSIRSGRGEDTQYF
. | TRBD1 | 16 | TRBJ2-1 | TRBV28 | TGTGCCAGCAGTTTAATCCCCCGGGACAGATCCAATGAGCAGTTCTTC | CASSLIPRDRSNEQFF
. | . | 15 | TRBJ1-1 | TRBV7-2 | TGTGCCAGCAGCTTGGGGCTGGGGATGAACACTGAAGCTTTCTTT | CASSLGLGMNTEAFF
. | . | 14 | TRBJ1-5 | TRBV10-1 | TGCGCCAGCAGGGGGGGGGTTGGGAATCAGCCCCAGCATTTT | CASRGGVGNQPQHF
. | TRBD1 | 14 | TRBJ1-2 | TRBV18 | TGTGCCAGCTCACCACGGACAGGGAATTATGGCTACACCTTC | CASSPRTGNYGYTF
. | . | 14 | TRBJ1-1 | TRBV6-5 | TGTGCCAGCAAGAACAGGGTCTGGGACACTGAAGCTTTCTTT | CASKNRVWDTEAFF
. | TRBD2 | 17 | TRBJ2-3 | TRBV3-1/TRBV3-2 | TGTGCCAGCAGCCAAGTTGGGGGACTAGGGTCCACAGATACGCAGTATTTT | CASSQVGGLGSTDTQYF
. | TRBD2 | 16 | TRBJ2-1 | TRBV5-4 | TGTGCCAGCAGTTTGCTAGCGGGAGGGCCGGACCATGAGCAGTTCTTC | CASSLLAGGPDHEQFF
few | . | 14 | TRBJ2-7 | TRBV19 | TGTGCCAGTAGTGGCTGGAATCGAGGCTACGAGCAGTACTTC | CASSGWNRGYEQYF
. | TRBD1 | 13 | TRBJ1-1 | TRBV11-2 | TGTGCCAGCAGCTTAGACTACAGGGGGCTGGCTTTCTTT | CASSLDYRGLAFF
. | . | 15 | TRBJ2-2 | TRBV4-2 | TGTGCCAGCAGTCAAAGCTGGGGGGTTCCCGGGGAGCTGTTTTTT | CASSQSWGVPGELFF